This T cell receptor (beta chain) appears in the sequencing data of a study of tumor-infiltrating lymphocytes in primary liver carcinoma. Study summary: Ages ranged from 30 to 69, with HCC or mixed HCC-cholangiocarcinoma.

Note on this clonotype: At one end, the junction sequence differs from germline, possibly due to a read error.

Extraction of RNA together with DNA used roughly 20-32 mg of unsorted bulk tissue. The researchers produced TCR beta cDNA from 400 to 650 ng total RNA with a constant-region primer. Nested multiplex PCR, run for three rounds with slightly modified ARM-PCR, yielded TCR beta libraries. TRBV1-TRBV30 forward primers paired with a C-beta reverse primer were used in the first two PCR rounds, which ran approximately 10 cycles each. TCRdb re-derived calls from the multiplex PCR reads in MiXCR, one entry per CDR3 protein. The table includes some 180,000 distinct CDR3 sequences, around 81% detected once. Germline loops: CDR1 SGHAT, CDR2 FQNNGV. The CDR3 consists of 14 residues.

The specimen was tumor tissue from primary liver carcinoma. This TCR came from a middle-aged man with primary liver carcinoma and hepatitis B virus infection. The chain couples TRBV11-2 to TRBJ2-5, with a weak D call TRBD1 (6 bases). The CDR3 region has the DNA TGTGCCAGGAGCTTCAGAGGGGGACAAGAAACCCAGTACTTC. This encodes CARSFRGGQETQYF. The entire variable domain, with the rest obtained from reference TRBV11-2 and TRBJ2-5, is as follows: EAGVAQSPRYKIIEKRQSVAFWCNPISGHATLYWYQQILGQGPKLLIQFQNNGVVDDSQLPKDRFSAERLKGVDSTLKIQPAKLEDSAVYLCARSFRGGQETQYFGPGTRLLVL.